The 23 T cell receptor beta chains below were found in one sample sequenced in a study of T cell responses to AZD1222 COVID-19 vaccine. Profiling relied on immunoSEQ multiplex PCR, and the TCRdb table lists in-frame clones only, not all of them. The sample totals about 140,000 clones; its top ten clones hold about 2.2%. Sequencing was performed on peripheral blood. Receptors originate from an adult in good health.

V usage is TRBV6-6 and J usage is TRBJ1-2; D uncertain. CDR3 length: 13 amino acids. The V gene's germline CDR1 is MNHNY and CDR2 SVGAGI (reference sequence). V dropped 2 bases and J dropped 2 bases, with 6 bases sitting between them. This CDR3 reads CASSYPENYGYTF. CDR3 bases: TGTGCCAGCAGTTACCCAGAGAACTATGGCTACACCTTC.

The rearrangement joins TRBV6-6 to TRBJ1-2; weak D call: TRBD1 (5 bases). Germline CDR1 MNHNY, CDR2 SVGAGI (reference sequence). The CDR3 consists of 11 residues. V shed 7 bases and J shed 7 bases, with 10 bases lying between them. The CDR3 loop reads CASTPGLGYTF. The CDR3, as DNA: TGTGCCAGCACCCCGGGGCTTGGCTACACCTTC.

The chain joins TRBV3-1 (or the pseudogene TRBV3-2) to TRBJ1-1, with a tentative D call TRBD1 (5 bases). CDR3 size: 16 residues. V lost 4 bases and J lost 0, with 15 bases in between. Germline V gene data show CDR1 as LGHDT and CDR2 as YNNKEL (reference sequence). The CDR3 region has the DNA TGTGCCAGCAGCCCCGGGGGTGGGCGGATGAACACTGAAGCTTTCTTT. It codes for CASSPGGGRMNTEAFF.

Written as DNA, the CDR3 is TGTGCCAGCAGTTACAGGGGAAAAGGGGCTGAAGCTTTCTTT. Its protein is CASSYRGKGAEAFF. This sequence joins TRBV6-5 and TRBJ1-1, with D possibly matching TRBD1 (5 bases). Germline values: CDR1 MNHEY, CDR2 SVGAGI. This CDR3 spans 14 amino acids. With 2 bases removed from V and 6 bases from J, the gap between germline ends came to 13 bases.

The rearrangement links TRBV6-5 to TRBJ2-7; the match to TRBD2 covers 7 bases. CDR1 and CDR2 (germline): MNHEY, SVGAGI. CDR3 length: 15 amino acids. With V trimmed by 7 bases and J by 2 bases, 11 bases remained unmatched. CDR3 loop: CASNREAQGAYEQYF. DNA for the CDR3: TGTGCCAGCAACCGGGAGGCCCAAGGCGCCTACGAGCAGTACTTC.

V is TRBV5-5 and J is TRBJ2-7, with D possibly matching TRBD1 (5 bases). V lost 4 bases to trimming and J lost 4 bases, with 15 bases between them. The CDR3 length is 14 residues. The germline V gene encodes CDR1 SGHKS and CDR2 YYEKEE (reference sequence). The CDR3 spells CASSPTGTLYEQYF. CDR3 nucleotides: TGTGCCAGCAGCCCTACAGGTACTCTATACGAGCAGTACTTC.

The V and J genes are TRBV28 and TRBJ1-2; D call uncertain. The CDR3 is 15 amino acids. Germline V gene data show CDR1 as MDHEN and CDR2 as SYDVKM. V gave up 0 bases and J gave up 5 bases, with 13 bases separating them. The CDR3 DNA reads as TGTGCCAGCAGTTTATGGGGCAGTGTGAAATATGGCTACACCTTC. Its translation is CASSLWGSVKYGYTF.

V usage is TRBV19 and J usage is TRBJ1-5; 7 nucleotides align to TRBD1. The CDR3 has 15 residues. J was trimmed by 0 bases and V by 4 bases; bases with no gene match: 3. Germline V CDR1 and CDR2: LNHDA, SQIVND (reference sequence). The CDR3 DNA sequence: TGTGCCAGTAGTACGACAGGGAATAGCAATCAGCCCCAGCATTTT. Translated: CASSTTGNSNQPQHF.

The V call is TRBV7-7, the J call TRBJ2-2, with no clear D. In germline, CDR1 is SSHAT, CDR2 FNYEAQ (reference sequence). Trimming shortened V by 5 bases and J by 0 bases, and 13 bases separated the two germline ends. The CDR3 totals 16 residues. The DNA of the CDR3 is TGTGCCAGCAGCATGACCCCTACCTCGAACACCGGGGAGCTGTTTTTT. This encodes CASSMTPTSNTGELFF.

The J gene is TRBJ1-1, the V gene TRBV12-3 or TRBV12-4, with no clear D. Trimming stripped 1 base from V and 4 bases from J, with 7 bases between. The CDR3 is 13 amino acids. The CDR3 DNA is TGTGCCAGCAGTTTAGACCCGGGCACTGAAGCTTTCTTT. Encoded protein: CASSLDPGTEAFF.

V and J are TRBV6-5 and TRBJ1-5; a weak D match, TRBD1 (6 bases). Germline values: CDR1 MNHEY, CDR2 SVGAGI. The CDR3 has 14 amino acids. With 7 bases removed from V and 1 base from J, the gap between germline ends came to 11 bases. DNA of the CDR3: TGTGCCAGCAAGAGGGACAACAGCAATCAGCCCCAGCATTTT. Protein sequence: CASKRDNSNQPQHF.

The chain recombines TRBV25-1 with TRBJ2-1; 7 bases agree with TRBD2. CDR3 length: 18 amino acids. Germline V gene lookup returns CDR1 MGHDK and CDR2 SYGVNS. V dropped 3 bases and J dropped 10; count of bases not matched to a gene: 21. The DNA for the CDR3 is TGTGCCAGCAGTGACCCCCCGCAGGGAGGGTCGGGGTTGGGAGAGCAGTTCTTC. Amino acids: CASSDPPQGGSGLGEQFF. The full variable domain, rest sourced from reference TRBV25-1 and TRBJ2-1, is EADIYQTPRYLVIGTGKKITLECSQTMGHDKMYWYQQDPGMELHLIHYSYGVNSTEKGDLSSESTVSRIRTEHFPLTLESARPSHTSQYLCASSDPPQGGSGLGEQFFGPGTRLTVL.

J is TRBJ1-2 and V is TRBV7-2; D is ambiguous. The V end lost 1 base, the J end lost 8 bases, and 11 bases lay between the germline ends. Germline V gene lookup returns CDR1 SGHTA and CDR2 FQGNSA. This CDR3 has 13 residues. This CDR3 reads CASSLVEGRGYTF. CDR3 sequence (DNA): TGTGCCAGCAGCTTAGTGGAGGGTAGGGGCTACACCTTC.

The genes are TRBV7-2 and TRBJ1-2; D may be TRBD1 (5 bases). CDR1 is SGHTA and CDR2 is FQGNSA in the germline V gene. V lost 0 bases, J lost 7 bases, and 12 bases lay in between. The CDR3 length is 14 residues. Here the CDR3 DNA reads TGTGCCAGCAGCTTAGCCCAGGGTGAGGGTGGCTACACCTTC. Its translation is CASSLAQGEGGYTF. The full variable domain, its missing parts supplied by reference TRBV7-2 and TRBJ1-2, is GAGVSQSPSNKVTEKGKDVELRCDPISGHTALYWYRQSLGQGLEFLIYFQGNSAPDKSGLPSDRFSAERTGGSVSTLTIQRTQQEDSAVYLCASSLAQGEGGYTFGSGTRLTVV.

This sequence joins TRBV9 and TRBJ2-3; 10 bases are shared with TRBD2. The CDR3 runs 16 residues. The germline CDR1 and CDR2 sequences are SGDLS and YYNGEE. The V segment lost 0 bases and the J segment 6 bases; nucleotides outside the gene matches: 7. CDR3 bases: TGTGCCAGCAGCGTAGTCAGCGGGGGGGCCCCGGATACGCAGTATTTT. It specifies CASSVVSGGAPDTQYF. The full variable domain, with the rest looked up from reference TRBV9 and TRBJ2-3, is DSGVTQTPKHLITATGQRVTLRCSPRSGDLSVYWYQQSLDQGLQFLIQYYNGEERAKGNILERFSAQQFPDLHSELNLSSLELGDSALYFCASSVVSGGAPDTQYFGPGTRLTVL.

V gene TRBV2 combines with J gene TRBJ1-2, with D perhaps TRBD1 (5 bases). The CDR3 has 14 residues. Germline V gene data show CDR1 as SNHLY and CDR2 as FYNNEI. V was cut by 8 bases and J by 1 base, with 14 bases left in between. For the CDR3, the DNA is TGTGCCAGCTACGCAGGGCCAAATAACTATGGCTACACCTTC. This translates into CASYAGPNNYGYTF.

The chain is built from TRBV6-5 and TRBJ2-7, with 8 bases that match TRBD1. The junction had 5 bases not matched to a gene; V was cut back by 2 bases and J by 2 bases. The CDR3 consists of 15 residues. Looked up from germline, CDR1 is MNHEY and CDR2 is SVGAGI. The CDR3 region is CASSYHPGQAYEQYF. CDR3 DNA: TGTGCCAGCAGTTACCACCCGGGACAGGCCTACGAGCAGTACTTC.

The chain carries TRBV15 and TRBJ2-7; D gene uncertain. V was pared by 0 bases and J by 3 bases, with 6 bases between. CDR3 length: 13 amino acids. CDR1 LNHNV and CDR2 YYDKDF come from the germline V gene (reference sequence). CDR3 nucleotide sequence: TGTGCCACCAGCAGAGACAGGTTCTACGAGCAGTACTTC. It specifies CATSRDRFYEQYF. Full variable domain (remainder filled in from reference TRBV15 and TRBJ2-7): DAMVIQNPRYQVTQFGKPVTLSCSQTLNHNVMYWYQQKSSQAPKLLFHYYDKDFNNEADTPDNFQSRRPNTSFCFLDIRSPGLGDTAMYLCATSRDRFYEQYFGPGTRLTVT.

The chain combines TRBV19 with TRBJ1-2; D remains unclear. The CDR3 length is 15 residues. Germline V gene sequence: CDR1 LNHDA, CDR2 SQIVND (reference sequence). With 3 bases removed from V and 4 bases from J, the gap between germline ends came to 15 bases. CDR3 amino acids: CASSMSSLPIYGYTF. In nucleotides, the CDR3 is TGTGCCAGTAGTATGTCCAGTTTACCTATCTATGGCTACACCTTC.

This rearrangement joins TRBV28 to TRBJ2-7; D possibly corresponds to TRBD2 (6 bases). V was shortened by 4 bases and J by 8 bases, with 21 bases between the two germline ends. The CDR3 totals 15 residues. From germline, CDR1 is MDHEN and CDR2 SYDVKM. The CDR3 spells CASSSQDGGVWKQYF. The CDR3, as DNA: TGTGCCAGCAGTTCCCAGGACGGGGGTGTTTGGAAGCAGTACTTC. Variable domain in full (rest from reference TRBV28 and TRBJ2-7): DVKVTQSSRYLVKRTGEKVFLECVQDMDHENMFWYRQDPGLGLRLIYFSYDVKMKEKGDIPEGYSVSREKKERFSLILESASTNQTSMYLCASSSQDGGVWKQYFGPGTRLTVT.

V and J are TRBV18 and TRBJ2-7; D gene unclear. V was trimmed by 2 bases and J by 0 bases, leaving 8 bases between them. This CDR3 comprises 14 residues. Germline V gene lookup returns CDR1 KGHSH and CDR2 LQKENI. CDR3 DNA sequence: TGTGCCAGCTCACCAATACAGAGCTCCTACGAGCAGTACTTC. Its translation is CASSPIQSSYEQYF.

This chain connects TRBV30 to TRBJ2-5; 8 bases line up with TRBD2. V lost 4 bases, J lost 1 base, and 11 bases stayed unmatched. The CDR3 totals 16 residues. Germline values: CDR1 GTSNPN, CDR2 SVGIG (reference sequence). The CDR3 loop is CAWTPDGRGVQETQYF. CDR3 DNA sequence: TGTGCCTGGACCCCTGATGGGCGGGGGGTCCAAGAGACCCAGTACTTC.

The chain joins TRBV5-1 to TRBJ1-5; weak D call: TRBD1 (6 bases). This CDR3 comprises 13 residues. V lost 2 bases and J 9 bases, leaving 12 bases between the germline ends. Germline V CDR1 and CDR2: SGHRS, YFSETQ. This CDR3 is CASSFDGGGPQHF. CDR3 in DNA: TGCGCCAGCAGCTTTGACGGGGGCGGGCCCCAGCATTTT.